The T cell receptor (beta chain) described here comes from a study of blood T cell repertoires in COVID-19. Clones were sequenced by immunoSEQ multiplex PCR, and TCRdb holds only the in-frame ones, with some missing. The sample has about 120,000 clones, approximately 89% seen once; the top ten hold about 4.5%. Germline CDR1 and CDR2: MNHEY and SVGEGT. V was trimmed by 0 bases and J by 5 bases, leaving 5 bases between them. This CDR3 spans 12 amino acids. Input material: peripheral blood. The origin of this receptor is a man between 35 and 55 years old with acute or convalescent COVID-19. The chain combines TRBV6-2 or TRBV6-3 with TRBJ2-7; D is uncertain. This chain's CDR3 is CASSYSSHEQYF. Here the CDR3 DNA reads TGTGCCAGCAGTTACTCTTCTCACGAGCAGTACTTC.